These 28 T cell receptor beta chains came from one sample sequenced in a study of T cells in Graves' hyperthyroidism and ophthalmopathy. Authors of the study amplified TCR beta CDR3 regions from RNA transcripts. Initially, a first-round RT-PCR of the TCR CDR3 employed the HTBI primer set. TCRdb passed the multiplex PCR reads through MiXCR, listing each CDR3 protein once. The sample includes over 200,000 distinct CDR3 sequences, roughly a sixth seen only once; the top ten take 50%. Sequencing used blood. These TCRs come from a man aged 50 to 59 with Graves' hyperthyroidism.

The rearrangement links TRBV4-1 to TRBJ1-1, with 8 positions matching TRBD1. The CDR3 contains 14 residues. The V and J ends lost 1 base and 9 bases, in that order; junction bases with no gene match: 7. From germline, CDR1 is MGHRA and CDR2 YSYEKL. The CDR3 bases are TGCGCCAGCAGCCAAGTGCCGACAGGGGCCAAAGCTTTCTTT. Protein product: CASSQVPTGAKAFF.

CDR3 in amino acids: CASGVYPGTVSNQPQHF. DNA of the CDR3: TGTGCCAGCGGGGTTTACCCGGGGACAGTAAGCAATCAGCCCCAGCATTTT. The rearrangement joins TRBV5-5 to TRBJ1-5; 7 bases map to TRBD1. Germline trimming cut 7 bases from V and 1 base from J; bases unmatched to any gene: 14. This CDR3 region has 17 residues. Germline assignment: CDR1 SGHKS and CDR2 YYEKEE (reference sequence).

This chain uses TRBV20-1 with TRBJ2-5; possible D gene TRBD2, 5 bases. The CDR3 loop spans 14 amino acids. Trimming took off 3 bases at V and 2 bases at J, with 13 bases between the two ends. CDR1 DFQATT and CDR2 SNEGSKA come from the germline V gene (reference sequence). The CDR3 protein is CSAREVGHQETQYF. Written as DNA, the CDR3 is TGCAGTGCTAGGGAGGTCGGGCATCAAGAGACCCAGTACTTC.

This clonotype was seen many times. V is TRBV10-3 and J is TRBJ2-5; 7 nucleotides match TRBD2. The germline gives CDR1 ENHRY, CDR2 SYGVKD. V shed 3 bases, J shed 1 base, and the junction held 11 bases outside the gene matches. The CDR3 sequence is 17 residues long. Here the CDR3 reads CAISEIRGGRSQETQYF. In nucleotides, the CDR3 is TGTGCCATCAGTGAAATTCGCGGCGGGAGAAGCCAAGAGACCCAGTACTTC.

The V gene is TRBV28, the J gene TRBJ2-7, with TRBD2 matching over 8 bases. The CDR3 spans 15 residues. V shed 2 bases and J 0 bases; nucleotides not matched to a gene: 3. The germline V gene has CDR1 MDHEN and CDR2 SYDVKM. This CDR3 is CASSLILADSYEQYF. The CDR3, as DNA: TGTGCCAGCAGTTTAATACTAGCGGACTCCTACGAGCAGTACTTC.

In its sample, this clonotype was seen many times. V gene TRBV12-3 or TRBV12-4 combines with J gene TRBJ2-5; TRBD2 matches 9 bases. J gave up 2 bases and V 2 bases, and 6 bases lay outside the gene matches. The CDR3 length is 16 residues. CDR3 DNA sequence: TGTGCCAGCAGTTTACAGATGGGACTAGCACAAGAGACCCAGTACTTC. Its protein is CASSLQMGLAQETQYF.

The table lists this clonotype with many counts. The chain combines TRBV5-5 with TRBJ1-5, with no clear D. Looked up from germline, CDR1 is SGHKS and CDR2 is YYEKEE (reference sequence). CDR3 size: 14 residues. V was shortened by 4 bases and J by 7 bases, with 15 bases between the two germline ends. CDR3 amino acids: CASSTGPLEQPQHF. The CDR3 DNA sequence: TGTGCCAGCAGCACCGGGCCCTTGGAACAGCCCCAGCATTTT.

This clonotype was observed at least ten times. The chain has TRBV24-1 and TRBJ1-2; D remains unclear. There are 13 residues in the CDR3. The V end lost 3 bases, the J end lost 5 bases, and 9 bases lay between the germline ends. From germline, CDR1 is KGHDR and CDR2 SFDVKD. CDR3 bases: TGTGCCACCAGTGATCTGGCCGGGTATGGCTACACCTTC. Protein sequence: CATSDLAGYGYTF.

This clonotype has only one observation. This chain links TRBV20-1 with TRBJ2-1; 11 bases agree with TRBD2. CDR3 length: 15 residues. Losses at the gene ends were 3 bases for V and 7 bases for J; bases not matched to a gene: 8. Germline-derived CDR1 and CDR2 are DFQATT and SNEGSKA (reference sequence). The CDR3 DNA is TGCAGTGCTAGGATAGCGGGGGGGCCGCGGAATGAGCAGTTCTTC. It codes for CSARIAGGPRNEQFF.

The chain joins TRBV27 to TRBJ2-7; TRBD2 aligns across 8 bases. In germline, CDR1 is MNHEY, CDR2 SMNVEV (reference sequence). There are 12 residues in the CDR3. Germline trimming cut 10 bases from V and 6 bases from J; bases unmatched to any gene: 8. CDR3 amino acids: CATMGAGGEQYF. The CDR3 DNA follows: TGTGCCACCATGGGGGCGGGGGGCGAGCAGTACTTC.

In its sample, this clonotype was seen many times. This chain links TRBV28 with TRBJ2-5, with D hard to call. V was pared by 4 bases and J by 2 bases, with 5 bases between. The CDR3 contains 12 residues. The germline V gene encodes CDR1 MDHEN and CDR2 SYDVKM. CDR3 DNA: TGTGCCAGCAGTTCGTTTCAAGAGACCCAGTACTTC. Translated: CASSSFQETQYF.

About this clonotype: This may come from a read error, since a much larger clone is one base off. The chain uses TRBV12-3 or TRBV12-4 and TRBJ2-5; no definite D call. This CDR3 contains 13 residues. Deletions cut 5 bases from V and 5 bases from J, with 12 bases between. In DNA, the CDR3 is TGTGCCAGCAGTCAGAACCGTTGGGAGACCCAGTACTTC. This encodes CASSQNRWETQYF.

V is TRBV19 and J is TRBJ2-3; unclear D gene. Germline CDR1 LNHDA, CDR2 SQIVND (reference sequence). CDR3 size: 11 residues. CDR3 DNA sequence: TGTGCGGTGGACGACACAGATACGCAGTATTTT. Translation: CAVDDTDTQYF.

The chain recombines TRBV9 with TRBJ1-6, with D perhaps TRBD1 (5 bases). This CDR3 spans 15 amino acids. V lost 3 bases and J 0 bases, leaving 7 bases between the germline ends. CDR1 SGDLS and CDR2 YYNGEE come from the germline V gene. CDR3 protein: CASSGGHSYNSPLHF. DNA of the CDR3: TGTGCCAGCAGCGGAGGACACTCCTATAATTCACCCCTCCACTTT.

V gene TRBV28 combines with J gene TRBJ1-5; D gene uncertain. Trimming cost V 7 bases and J 1 base, with 23 bases left between them. The CDR3 loop spans 18 amino acids. Germline V gene sequence: CDR1 MDHEN, CDR2 SYDVKM. CDR3 DNA: TGTGCCAGCATAACTACGTTCGACATTTTCGGCAGCAATCAGCCCCAGCATTTT. Translation: CASITTFDIFGSNQPQHF.

There are many counts of this clonotype. The chain employs TRBV24-1 and TRBJ2-7; 9 positions agree with TRBD1. The CDR3 sequence is 15 residues long. V lost 4 bases, J lost 6 bases, and 9 bases stayed unmatched. Germline assignment: CDR1 KGHDR and CDR2 SFDVKD. CDR3 DNA sequence: TGTGCCACCAGTGACCCCGGGACAGGGATCGGCGAGCAGTACTTC. It encodes CATSDPGTGIGEQYF.

This clonotype was seen only a few times. This chain uses TRBV4-1 with TRBJ2-7, with 9 bases lining up with TRBD2. This CDR3 comprises 15 residues. Unmatched junction bases numbered 5, after V lost 1 base and J lost 4 bases. CDR1 and CDR2 from the germline V gene are MGHRA and YSYEKL. Here the CDR3 DNA reads TGCGCCAGCAGCCAAGTTAGCGGGAGACCTTACGAGCAGTACTTC. This codes for CASSQVSGRPYEQYF.

In its sample, this clonotype was seen a few times. The chain links TRBV27 to TRBJ2-1; D possibly matches TRBD1 or TRBD2 (5 bases each). Germline V gives CDR1 MNHEY, CDR2 SMNVEV (reference sequence). V gave up 6 bases and J gave up 8 bases, with 20 bases separating them. This CDR3 has 15 residues. CDR3 in DNA: TGTGCCAGCAGCCCGTTTGGGGGAGTTTTCGATGAGCAGTTCTTC. It codes for CASSPFGGVFDEQFF.

The chain recombines TRBV4-1 with TRBJ2-3, with 15 nucleotides matching TRBD2. The CDR3 totals 18 residues. J lost 4 bases, V lost 2 bases, and 7 bases had no gene match. Germline V gene sequence: CDR1 MGHRA, CDR2 YSYEKL. CDR3 sequence (DNA): TGCGCCAGCAGCCAAACCGGGACTAGCGGGAGGTGGGCAGATACGCAGTATTTT. Residues: CASSQTGTSGRWADTQYF.

This clonotype was found a few times. J is TRBJ2-3 and V is TRBV13; 13 nucleotides match TRBD2. V gave up 5 bases and J gave up 6 bases; unmatched junction bases: 11. CDR3 length equals 17 residues. Germline lookup yields CDR1 PRHDT and CDR2 FYEKMQ (reference sequence). The CDR3 DNA follows: TGTGCCAGCAGCCCACCTCAGACTAGCGGGAGGAGGGATACGCAGTATTTT. Encoded protein: CASSPPQTSGRRDTQYF.

The chain employs TRBV3-1 and TRBJ2-3; 10 bases are shared with TRBD2. V gave up 2 bases and J gave up 1 base; unmatched junction bases: 6. This CDR3 contains 17 residues. Per germline, CDR1 LGHDT and CDR2 YNNKEL (reference sequence). CDR3 loop: CASSQTSSGSGTDTQYF. In DNA, the CDR3 is TGTGCCAGCAGCCAAACCTCTAGCGGGAGTGGCACAGATACGCAGTATTTT.

This clonotype was seen ten or more times. This CDR3 is CASRPNSNTGELFF. CDR3 nucleotide sequence: TGTGCCAGCCGCCCGAACTCGAACACCGGGGAGCTGTTTTTT. J is TRBJ2-2 and V is TRBV11-3; D remains ambiguous. Germline CDR1 SGHNT, CDR2 YENEEA. CDR3 length: 14 residues. V dropped 8 bases and J dropped 0 bases, with 10 bases sitting between them.

In this sample, this clonotype turned up many times. This sequence joins TRBV2 and TRBJ1-6; D ambiguous. V lost 2 bases and J 10 bases, leaving 15 bases between the germline ends. In germline, CDR1 is SNHLY, CDR2 FYNNEI. This CDR3 has 15 residues. The CDR3 region is CASSEMYSLTSPLHF. The CDR3 nucleotides read TGTGCCAGCAGTGAAATGTACTCCCTCACGTCACCCCTCCACTTT.

This clonotype was found many times. This chain links TRBV28 with TRBJ2-3, with a weak D call TRBD2 (8 bases). Looked up from germline, CDR1 is MDHEN and CDR2 is SYDVKM. This CDR3 is built from 16 residues. With 3 bases removed from V and 6 bases from J, the gap between germline ends came to 19 bases. The CDR3 nucleotides are TGTGCCAGCAGTTTGTCGGGAGGGGGCTATCTCGATACGCAGTATTTT. This sequence encodes CASSLSGGGYLDTQYF.

V is TRBV12-3 or TRBV12-4 and J is TRBJ1-5, with D unresolved. The ends were cut back, 2 bases at V and 11 bases at J, with 16 bases in the middle. The CDR3 sequence is 14 residues long. CDR3 in amino acids: CASSLSRDGRTQHF. The CDR3 region has the DNA TGTGCCAGCAGTTTATCTAGGGATGGGAGGACCCAGCATTTT.

This clonotype was detected a few times. J is TRBJ2-7 and V is TRBV11-2; TRBD1 or TRBD2 may be the D gene (5 bases each). The V end was cut by 5 bases, the J end by 1 base, with 9 bases between. The CDR3 runs 13 residues. CDR1 SGHAT and CDR2 FQNNGV come from the germline V gene. The CDR3 reads CASSDYRSYEQYF. As DNA, the CDR3 is TGTGCCAGCAGCGACTACAGGTCCTACGAGCAGTACTTC.

This clonotype was detected many times. The chain carries TRBV12-3 or TRBV12-4 and TRBJ2-1, with D perhaps matching TRBD1 or TRBD2 (5 bases each). The CDR3 totals 14 residues. The ends were cut back, 1 base at V and 7 bases at J, with 11 bases in the middle. This chain's CDR3 is CASSLGSGRNEQFF. For the CDR3, the DNA is TGTGCCAGCAGTTTAGGGTCAGGGAGAAATGAGCAGTTCTTC.

The table lists this clonotype with many counts. The chain employs TRBV20-1 and TRBJ2-7; 8 nucleotides align to TRBD2. The V gene's germline CDR1 is DFQATT and CDR2 SNEGSKA (reference sequence). The trim removed 6 bases at V and 2 bases at J, leaving 6 bases unmatched. The CDR3 covers 13 residues. The CDR3 coding sequence is TGCAGTGCCTCCGGGACTAGGGCCTACGAGCAGTACTTC. This sequence encodes CSASGTRAYEQYF.